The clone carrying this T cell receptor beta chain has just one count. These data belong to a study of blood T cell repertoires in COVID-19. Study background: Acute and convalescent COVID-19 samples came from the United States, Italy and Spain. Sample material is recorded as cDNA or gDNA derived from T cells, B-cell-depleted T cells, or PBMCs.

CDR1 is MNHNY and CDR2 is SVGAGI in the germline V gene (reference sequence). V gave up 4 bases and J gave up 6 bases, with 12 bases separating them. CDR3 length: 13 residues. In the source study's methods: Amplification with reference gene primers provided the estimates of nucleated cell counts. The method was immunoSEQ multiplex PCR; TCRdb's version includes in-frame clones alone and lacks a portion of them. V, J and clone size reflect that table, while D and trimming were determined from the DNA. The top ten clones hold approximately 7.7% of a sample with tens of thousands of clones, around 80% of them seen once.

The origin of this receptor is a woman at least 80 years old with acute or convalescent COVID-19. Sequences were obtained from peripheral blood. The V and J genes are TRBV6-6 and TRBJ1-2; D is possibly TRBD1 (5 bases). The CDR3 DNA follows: TGTGCCAGCAGTTTCAGTTCAGGGAATGGCTACACCTTC. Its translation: CASSFSSGNGYTF.